This paragraph reports one T cell receptor (beta chain). In the original analysis: Reference gene primers were amplified, and this amplification served to estimate nucleated cell counts. TCRdb's copy holds only in-frame clones and misses some; the assay was immunoSEQ multiplex PCR. V and J calls and clone size are as listed in that table; D and trimming were resolved from the DNA. The data contain around 200,000 clones, under 90% of them seen just once; the ten biggest clones take up under 3%. The data derive from a study of blood T cell repertoires in COVID-19. In the study overall: COVID-19 samples collected from the United States, Italy and Spain covered acute and convalescent phases.

There are 17 residues in the CDR3. CDR1 is LGHDT and CDR2 is YNNKEL in the germline V gene (reference sequence). J gave up 4 bases and V 4 bases, and 11 bases lay outside the gene matches. The gene calls are TRBV3-1 (or the pseudogene TRBV3-2) and TRBJ1-5; 9 bases align to TRBD1. This sequence was found in a woman in her 40s with active or convalescent COVID-19. The sample taken for sequencing was peripheral blood. This CDR3 is CASSPTGGPHRNQPQHF. In DNA form, the CDR3 reads TGTGCCAGCAGCCCCACAGGGGGCCCCCATCGGAATCAGCCCCAGCATTTT.